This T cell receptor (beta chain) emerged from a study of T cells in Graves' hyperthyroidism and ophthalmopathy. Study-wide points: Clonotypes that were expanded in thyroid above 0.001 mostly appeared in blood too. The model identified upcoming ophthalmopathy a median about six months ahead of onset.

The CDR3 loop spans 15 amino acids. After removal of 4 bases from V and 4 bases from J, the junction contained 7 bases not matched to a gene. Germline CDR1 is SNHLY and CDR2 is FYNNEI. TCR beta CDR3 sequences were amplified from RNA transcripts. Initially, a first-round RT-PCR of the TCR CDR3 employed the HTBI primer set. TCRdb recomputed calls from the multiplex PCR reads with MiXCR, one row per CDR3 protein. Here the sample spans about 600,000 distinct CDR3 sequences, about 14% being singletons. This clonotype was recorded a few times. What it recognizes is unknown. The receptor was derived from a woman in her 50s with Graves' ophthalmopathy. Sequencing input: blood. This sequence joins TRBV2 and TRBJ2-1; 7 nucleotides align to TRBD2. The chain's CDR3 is CASSGVFSGYNEQFF. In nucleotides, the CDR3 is TGTGCCAGCAGTGGGGTTTTTAGCGGGTACAATGAGCAGTTCTTC.